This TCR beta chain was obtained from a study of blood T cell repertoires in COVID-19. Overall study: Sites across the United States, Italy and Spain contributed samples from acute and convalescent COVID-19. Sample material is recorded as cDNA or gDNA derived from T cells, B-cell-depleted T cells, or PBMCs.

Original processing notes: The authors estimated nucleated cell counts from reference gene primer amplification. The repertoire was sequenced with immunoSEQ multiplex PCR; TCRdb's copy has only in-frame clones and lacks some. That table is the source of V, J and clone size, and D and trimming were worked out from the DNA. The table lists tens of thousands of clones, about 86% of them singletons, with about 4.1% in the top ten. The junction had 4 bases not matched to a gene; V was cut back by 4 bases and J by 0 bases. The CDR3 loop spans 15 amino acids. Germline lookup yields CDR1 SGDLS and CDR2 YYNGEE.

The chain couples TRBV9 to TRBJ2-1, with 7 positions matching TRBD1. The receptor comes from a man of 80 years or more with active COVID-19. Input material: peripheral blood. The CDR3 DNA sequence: TGTGCCAGCAGCCCCCACAGGGGCTCCTACAATGAGCAGTTCTTC. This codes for CASSPHRGSYNEQFF.